The rows below give T cell receptor beta chains drawn from one sample of a study of identifying expanded T cells in peripheral blood. Profiling relied on immunoSEQ multiplex PCR, and the TCRdb table lists in-frame clones only, not all of them. Here the sample spans about 58,000 clones, approximately 80% being singletons. Material for sequencing was blood. These TCRs come from a person between 18 and 70 years old in good health. The CDR3 runs from the conserved cysteine through the conserved F or W. D genes are given only for firm matches. Size is omitted from some rows. Given values are once, few, many or a class for expanded clones.

J	V	size	D	DNA	CDR3
TRBJ1-2	TRBV5-6	-	-	TGTGCCAGCAGCTGGGGTGCGACAGCCGCTAAGGGTGGCTACACCTTC	CASSWGATAAKGGYTF
TRBJ2-7	TRBV18	-	TRBD1	TGTGCCAGCTCAGCCATCCCGACAGGGTCGGACGAGCAGTACTTC	CASSAIPTGSDEQYF
TRBJ2-3	TRBV9	-	TRBD2	TGTGCCAGCAGCGTAGATGGGGGAGGGTTGGATACGCAGTATTTT	CASSVDGGGLDTQYF
TRBJ2-5	TRBV7-8	-	TRBD2	TGTGCCAGCAGCATAAGACTAGCCCAAGAGACCCAGTACTTC	CASSIRLAQETQYF
TRBJ1-1	TRBV2	few	-	TGTGCCAGCAGTGAAGCAGCGGGGAAGGGGACTGAAGCTTTCTTT	CASSEAAGKGTEAFF
TRBJ2-7	TRBV7-2	-	-	TGTGCCAGCAGCTTATCTAAGGATCGGAGCGAGCAGTACTTC	CASSLSKDRSEQYF
TRBJ2-5	TRBV14	-	-	TGTGCCAGCAGCCAAAGCCGCACTAGCTCCCAGTACTTC	CASSQSRTSSQYF
TRBJ1-2	TRBV5-1	-	TRBD1	TGCGCCAGCAGCTGGGACAGGTTCTATGGCTACACCTTC	CASSWDRFYGYTF
TRBJ1-2	TRBV7-8	-	TRBD1	TGTGCCAGCAGCTTAGGGGGACAGGGCGATGGCTACACCTTC	CASSLGGQGDGYTF
TRBJ1-4	TRBV6-5	-	-	TGTGCCAGCAGTTACTCTACCAGGGGTAATGAAAAACTGTTTTTT	CASSYSTRGNEKLFF
TRBJ1-2	TRBV4-1	-	-	TGCGCCAGCAGCCACCCGGAGGGGTTGACTCCACTTAACTATGGCTACACCTTC	CASSHPEGLTPLNYGYTF
TRBJ2-5	TRBV5-6	-	-	TGTGCCAGCAGCCCCTATACGCGACAAGAGACCCAGTACTTC	CASSPYTRQETQYF
TRBJ2-1	TRBV5-1	-	TRBD1	TGCGCCAGCAGCTTGAGTGGACAGGGGTCAAATGAGCAGTTCTTC	CASSLSGQGSNEQFF
TRBJ2-5	TRBV30	-	-	TGTGCCTGGAGCGATTCTTTCCTGGGGGGAGAGACCCAGTACTTC	CAWSDSFLGGETQYF
TRBJ2-3	TRBV7-9	-	-	TGTGCCAGCAGCCTCGGGGGCGGGGGTAAAGATACGCAGTATTTT	CASSLGGGGKDTQYF
TRBJ1-6	TRBV12-2	-	-	TGTGCAAGTCGCTTAAGCAGGGGGGGTAGAAATAATTCACCCCTCCACTTT	CASRLSRGGRNNSPLHF
TRBJ2-2	TRBV6-6	-	-	TGTGCCAGCAGTTACCAGGCAGGGGATGCCGGGGAGCTGTTTTTT	CASSYQAGDAGELFF
TRBJ2-3	TRBV5-6	-	-	TGTGCCAGCAGCCCTGGGGTGGGCACAGATACGCAGTATTTT	CASSPGVGTDTQYF
TRBJ2-1	TRBV2	-	TRBD1	TGTGCCAGCAGGACAGGGGTGGCGGATGAGCAGTTCTTC	CASRTGVADEQFF